These 17 T cell receptor beta chains were all obtained from the same sample, sequenced in a study of blood T cell repertoires in COVID-19. Some clones are missing from TCRdb's copy, which holds only in-frame ones; the method was immunoSEQ multiplex PCR. This table has fewer than 30,000 clones, roughly 73% appearing once. Source material: peripheral blood. The receptors stem from a woman in her sixties or seventies with active or convalescent COVID-19.

The genes are TRBV10-3 and TRBJ2-5, with TRBD2 as a possible D gene (6 bases). Germline CDR1 and CDR2: ENHRY and SYGVKD. V lost 0 bases, J lost 1 base, and 6 bases lay in between. The CDR3 spans 14 residues. Written as DNA, the CDR3 is TGTGCCATCAGTGAGTCGGGACTCCAAGAGACCCAGTACTTC. Translating gives CAISESGLQETQYF.

The rearrangement uses TRBV6-2 or TRBV6-3 and TRBJ2-2, with TRBD2 matching over 10 bases. J was trimmed by 6 bases and V by 5 bases; bases with no gene match: 12. Germline V gives CDR1 MNHEY, CDR2 SVGEGT. The CDR3 consists of 17 residues. Here the CDR3 DNA reads TGTGCCAGCAGTAGAGATACCGGGACTAGCGTTGCCGGGGAGCTGTTTTTT. This gives the protein CASSRDTGTSVAGELFF.

This clone was recorded once. This rearrangement joins TRBV19 to TRBJ2-5; D gene uncertain. Trimming took off 1 base at V and 3 bases at J, with 15 bases between the two ends. The CDR3 consists of 16 residues. Germline V gene data show CDR1 as LNHDA and CDR2 as SQIVND (reference sequence). CDR3 amino acids: CASSIGRTGREETQYF. CDR3 in DNA: TGTGCCAGTAGTATAGGCAGAACGGGTCGCGAAGAGACCCAGTACTTC.

The chain couples TRBV27 to TRBJ1-3; tentatively, D is TRBD1 (6 bases). The V gene lost 3 bases and the J gene lost 1 base, with 13 bases spanning the gap. The CDR3 is 16 residues long. Looked up from germline, CDR1 is MNHEY and CDR2 is SMNVEV (reference sequence). CDR3: CASSLNTGTSGNTIYF. DNA of the CDR3: TGTGCCAGCAGTTTGAATACCGGGACATCTGGAAACACCATATATTTT.

This clone was counted only a few times. This sequence joins TRBV10-2 and TRBJ1-5; D gene ambiguous. Germline V gene sequence: CDR1 WSHSY, CDR2 SAAADI. The CDR3 loop spans 14 amino acids. Trimming stripped 4 bases from V and 1 base from J, with 8 bases between. CDR3 residues: CASSVGGSNQPQHF. CDR3 coding DNA: TGCGCCAGCAGTGTTGGAGGGAGCAATCAGCCCCAGCATTTT.

The CDR3 nucleotides read TGTGCCAGCAGCACATCTAGCACAGATACGCAGTATTTT. Amino acids: CASSTSSTDTQYF. V is TRBV5-4 and J is TRBJ2-3; D is unclear. Deletions cut 4 bases from V and 0 bases from J, with 6 bases between. Germline V gene data show CDR1 as SGHNT and CDR2 as YYREEE (reference sequence). There are 13 residues in the CDR3.

The genes are TRBV7-6 and TRBJ2-7; 10 positions agree with TRBD1. The junction had 9 bases not matched to a gene; V was cut back by 5 bases and J by 2 bases. The CDR3 length is 16 residues. Germline values: CDR1 SGHVS, CDR2 FNYEAQ. CDR3 amino acids: CASSPSGGQGAYEQYF. The DNA for the CDR3 is TGTGCCAGCAGCCCCTCGGGCGGACAGGGGGCCTACGAGCAGTACTTC.

The chain couples TRBV30 to TRBJ2-7; weak D call: TRBD1 (6 bases). The CDR3 sequence is 15 residues long. Germline CDR1 and CDR2: GTSNPN and SVGIG (reference sequence). The ends were cut back, 2 bases at V and 2 bases at J, with 16 bases in the middle. The CDR3 spells CAWSPTGIRAYEQYF. CDR3 coding DNA: TGTGCCTGGAGTCCCACAGGGATCAGGGCCTACGAGCAGTACTTC.

V is TRBV18 and J is TRBJ2-3; 7 nucleotides align to TRBD2. Per the germline V gene, CDR1 is KGHSH and CDR2 is LQKENI. V lost 2 bases, J lost 5 bases, and 4 bases stayed unmatched. This CDR3 comprises 14 residues. The CDR3 nucleotides read TGTGCCAGCTCACCAGGACTAGGACGAGATACGCAGTATTTT. The encoded protein is CASSPGLGRDTQYF.

The chain uses TRBV9 and TRBJ2-7; 11 nucleotides agree with TRBD2. The CDR3 spans 14 residues. V shed 0 bases and J 6 bases; nucleotides not matched to a gene: 2. CDR1 is SGDLS, CDR2 YYNGEE, per germline. In nucleotides, the CDR3 is TGTGCCAGCAGCGTAGTAGCGGGAGGGGTCGAGCAGTACTTC. This translates into CASSVVAGGVEQYF.

This clone has more than one count but fewer than ten. V is TRBV6-5 and J is TRBJ1-2, with 8 bases that match TRBD1. V was clipped by 7 bases and J by 5 bases; unmatched bases: 6. Germline assignment: CDR1 MNHEY and CDR2 SVGAGI. The CDR3 runs 13 residues. The CDR3 sequence is CASISGTGYGYTF. DNA for the CDR3: TGTGCCAGCATCTCCGGGACAGGTTATGGCTACACCTTC.

The CDR3: CASSQDLTRDSGTNTEAFF. The CDR3 nucleotides are TGCGCCAGCAGCCAAGATCTAACAAGGGACAGCGGAACGAACACTGAAGCTTTCTTT. V gene TRBV4-1 combines with J gene TRBJ1-1, with 7 nucleotides matching TRBD1. Germline assignment: CDR1 MGHRA and CDR2 YSYEKL. This CDR3 spans 19 amino acids. J gave up 1 base and V 0 bases, and 14 bases lay outside the gene matches.

The chain links TRBV6-5 to TRBJ2-7, with 9 bases fitting TRBD1. The germline CDR1 and CDR2 sequences are MNHEY and SVGAGI. CDR3 size: 14 residues. V lost 5 bases to trimming and J lost 6 bases; unmatched junction nucleotides: 8. The CDR3 region is CASSIFGQGSEQYF. The CDR3 DNA reads TGTGCCAGCAGTATTTTCGGACAGGGGTCCGAGCAGTACTTC.

This clone has just one count. The V and J genes are TRBV27 and TRBJ2-1; 8 bases match TRBD2. Trimming took 6 bases from V and 4 from J; bases not matched to a gene: 5. The CDR3 runs 14 residues. Germline V gives CDR1 MNHEY, CDR2 SMNVEV (reference sequence). CDR3 sequence: CASRRPSGYNEQFF. CDR3 DNA: TGTGCCAGCAGGCGGCCTAGCGGGTACAATGAGCAGTTCTTC.

The chain uses TRBV29-1 and TRBJ1-2, with 9 bases matching TRBD1. In germline, CDR1 is SQVTM, CDR2 ANQGSEA. The V segment lost 3 bases and the J segment 1 base; nucleotides outside the gene matches: 6. CDR3 length equals 15 residues. For the CDR3, the DNA is TGCAGCGTTGAGGTGGGACAGGGAGTTAACTATGGCTACACCTTC. Protein product: CSVEVGQGVNYGYTF.

This clone was found a few times. This sequence joins TRBV4-3 and TRBJ1-1, with 10 bases matching TRBD1. Germline CDR1 is LGHNA and CDR2 is YSLEER. The V segment lost 5 bases and the J segment 3 bases; nucleotides outside the gene matches: 6. This CDR3 spans 15 amino acids. CDR3 sequence reads: CASSGRQGAYTEAFF. The CDR3 DNA sequence: TGCGCCAGCAGCGGCCGACAGGGGGCGTACACTGAAGCTTTCTTT.

J is TRBJ2-5 and V is TRBV12-3 or TRBV12-4; possibly TRBD1 for D (6 bases). The CDR3 consists of 12 residues. Trimming stripped 7 bases from V and 6 bases from J, with 12 bases between. The CDR3 sequence: CASTGAGKTQYF. The DNA of the CDR3 is TGTGCCAGCACAGGGGCTGGAAAGACCCAGTACTTC.